Listed below are T cell receptor beta chains from one sample, sequenced in a study of neurological immune-mediated disorders. TCRdb itself ran the 5' RACE reads through MiXCR, one entry per CDR3 protein. This table has 50,000 to 70,000 distinct CDR3 sequences, 4.5% appearing once. Sequencing was done on a sample of PBMCs. These receptor sequences come from a man younger than 45 with multiple sclerosis. The CDR3 runs from the conserved cysteine through the conserved F or W. D genes are given only for firm matches. Clone size, where shown, is once, few, many, or a class for clones that have expanded.

j_call clone_size d_call v_call cdr3_nt cdr3_aa
TRBJ2-1 many NA TRBV5-1 TGCGCCAGCAGTGTGCTGGGGAGTGAGCAGTTCTTC CASSVLGSEQFF
TRBJ2-3 few TRBD2 TRBV10-3 TGTGCTTTACGGGGGGAGAGCACAGATACGCAGTATTTT CALRGESTDTQYF
TRBJ2-5 many NA TRBV4-1 TGCGCCAGCAGCCCCGACCCCACCATAGGGACCCAGTACTTC CASSPDPTIGTQYF
TRBJ1-1 many NA TRBV3-1 TGTGCCAGCAGCCTCACCCCCGGCACTGAAGCTTTCTTT CASSLTPGTEAFF
TRBJ2-7 many TRBD1 TRBV7-9 TGTGCCAGCACCCCGGACAGGGCCTACGAGCAGTACTTC CASTPDRAYEQYF
TRBJ1-5 many NA TRBV15 TGTGCCACCAGCAGACAGGGCTCCAATCAGCCCCAGCATTTT CATSRQGSNQPQHF
TRBJ1-4 many NA TRBV24-1 TGTGCCACCAGTGACCCCGGGACACGAGGTGAAAAACTGTTTTTT CATSDPGTRGEKLFF
TRBJ1-5 many NA TRBV2 TGTGCCAGCAGTGACAGGGAGGGTCAGCCCCAGCATTTT CASSDREGQPQHF
TRBJ1-2 many TRBD1 TRBV2 TGTGCCAGCAGACGACAACAGGGGTATGGGAAGGATGGCTACACCTTC CASRRQQGYGKDGYTF
TRBJ2-3 many TRBD1 TRBV20-1 TGCAGTGCTAGAGACGCGGGACAGGTGAAAGATACGCAGTATTTT CSARDAGQVKDTQYF
TRBJ2-7 few NA TRBV11-2 TGTGCCAGCAGCTTTGGGGGAACCTACGAGCAGTACTTC CASSFGGTYEQYF
TRBJ2-4 few TRBD2 TRBV4-1 TGCGCCAGCAGCCAAGAGTCTAGCGGGGGAGGAAACATTCAGTACTTC CASSQESSGGGNIQYF
TRBJ1-3 many NA TRBV14 TGTGCCAGCAGCCGTGACAGGAGCTCTGGAAACACCATATATTTT CASSRDRSSGNTIYF
TRBJ2-2 many NA TRBV11-1 TGTGCCAGCAGCTTAGAGGTCGTCGGGGAGCTGTTTTTT CASSLEVVGELFF
TRBJ1-2 many TRBD1 TRBV20-1 TGCAGTGCTAGCCGGCAGGGGGCGGATGGCTACACCTTC CSASRQGADGYTF
TRBJ1-2 many NA TRBV12-3/TRBV12-4 TGTGCCAGCAGTGGGGTCGGAGCGGAGTATGGCTACACCTTC CASSGVGAEYGYTF
TRBJ1-1 many NA TRBV7-9 TGTGCCAGCAGCCCGCGGCGCGACAGACTGAACACTGAAGCTTTCTTT CASSPRRDRLNTEAFF
TRBJ1-2 few TRBD1 TRBV5-1 TGCGCCAGCAGCTTAAGGGACAGAGACTATGGCTACACCTTC CASSLRDRDYGYTF
TRBJ2-2 few TRBD2 TRBV6-5 TGTGCCAGCAGCCAAGGGGCTAGCGGGGTCACCGGGGAGCTGTTTTTT CASSQGASGVTGELFF
TRBJ2-1 NA NA TRBV20-1 TGCAGTGCTAGTCAGGGCTACAATGAGCAGTTCTTC CSASQGYNEQFF
TRBJ1-1 many NA TRBV5-1 TGCGCCAGCAGGTGGGGGTTGAACACTGAAGCTTTCTTT CASRWGLNTEAFF
TRBJ2-6 many NA TRBV6-4 TGTGCCAGCAGTGAATTCGCCGCTGGGGCCAACGTCCTGACTTTC CASSEFAAGANVLTF
TRBJ1-5 many TRBD1 TRBV20-1 TGCAGTGCTACAGAAGGGGGCGCGGGACAGCCCCAGCATTTT CSATEGGAGQPQHF
TRBJ2-2 NA NA TRBV18 TGTGCCAGCTCACCACGCTTTACCACAGCCAACACCGGGGAGCTGTTTTTT CASSPRFTTANTGELFF
TRBJ1-1 few TRBD1 TRBV20-1 TGCAGTGCTAGAGACGACAGGGCGAACACTGAAGCTTTCTTT CSARDDRANTEAFF
TRBJ2-3 NA NA TRBV7-6 TGTGCCAGCAGCTTCCTAGGGCCCACAGATACGCAGTATTTT CASSFLGPTDTQYF
TRBJ1-4 many NA TRBV20-1 TGCAGTGCTAACCGGGGCCCGAATGAAAAACTGTTTTTT CSANRGPNEKLFF
TRBJ1-1 NA NA TRBV5-1 TGCGCCAGCAGCTTGGACACATTAAACACTGAAGCTTTCTTT CASSLDTLNTEAFF
TRBJ1-2 many NA TRBV2 TGTGCCAGCAGTGAAGAGGCGGCCCCCTCTAACTATGGCTACACCTTC CASSEEAAPSNYGYTF
TRBJ2-1 many TRBD2 TRBV7-2 TGTGCCAGCGGCGGCCGGGGGGGCCCCTACAATGAGCAGTTCTTC CASGGRGGPYNEQFF
TRBJ2-6 many NA TRBV12-3/TRBV12-4 TGTGCCAGCAGCCCCCGCAGGGAGGCTGGGGCCAACGTCCTGACTTTC CASSPRREAGANVLTF
TRBJ2-7 few TRBD2 TRBV5-1 TGCGCCAGCAGCTTGGATGCGACTAGCGGGGTTCGGCAGTACTTC CASSLDATSGVRQYF
TRBJ2-1 many NA TRBV5-1 TGCGCCAGCAGCTCCCGGGACGGGGAGGTCGTGAGTGAGCAGTTCTTC CASSSRDGEVVSEQFF
TRBJ2-3 NA NA TRBV20-1 TGCAGTGCTCTTTTTGAAACTACAGATACGCAGTATTTT CSALFETTDTQYF
TRBJ2-1 many NA TRBV5-1 TGCGCCAGCAGCCGTACAGGAGAGGGGCAAAGCTATGAGCAGTTCTTC CASSRTGEGQSYEQFF
TRBJ1-4 many NA TRBV6-5 TGTGCCAGCAGGCACCGTCGCAGGGGCACTAATGAAAAACTGTTTTTT CASRHRRRGTNEKLFF
TRBJ1-4 many NA TRBV9 TGTGCCAGCAGCGCAGGGAGGGAAAGGGAAAAACTGTTTTTT CASSAGREREKLFF
TRBJ1-3 many NA TRBV20-1 TGCAGTGCTAGGAGTCCAGGAAGCTCTGGAAACACCATATATTTT CSARSPGSSGNTIYF
TRBJ1-3 many TRBD1 TRBV7-9 TGTGCCAGCAGCTTAAGGGACAGCGGATTCTCTGGAAACACCATATATTTT CASSLRDSGFSGNTIYF
TRBJ1-1 few NA TRBV5-1 TGCGCCAGCAGCTTGGAGGGGCGGAAGGAGGCTGAAGCTTTCTTT CASSLEGRKEAEAFF
TRBJ2-2 many NA TRBV12-3/TRBV12-4 TGTGCCAGCAGCGTTTTGGGGACGGTGAACACCGGGGAGCTGTTTTTT CASSVLGTVNTGELFF
TRBJ1-1 many TRBD1 TRBV29-1 TGCAGCGTTGGGGCCCGTGGGACAGGGGATTCTGAAGCTTTCTTT CSVGARGTGDSEAFF
TRBJ1-2 many TRBD1 TRBV7-2 TGTGCCAGCAGCTATGGGACAGGTGATTTCGTGGGCTACACCTTC CASSYGTGDFVGYTF
TRBJ2-1 few TRBD2 TRBV29-1 TGCAGCGTAGGGGGCGGGAGGGGGAGCTCCTACAATGAGCAGTTCTTC CSVGGGRGSSYNEQFF
TRBJ2-6 many NA TRBV3-1 TGTGCCAGCAGCCAGGGGATCTCTGGGGCCAACGTCCTGACTTTC CASSQGISGANVLTF
TRBJ2-7 many NA TRBV20-1 TGCAGTGCCGCAGGTCCCCACAGCTCCTACGAGCAGTACTTC CSAAGPHSSYEQYF